The 7 T cell receptor beta chains below come from one sample, sequenced in a study of cytomegalovirus exposure and HLA in healthy donors. Use of 60 Vbeta and 13 Jbeta primers characterized the PCR. The repertoire was sequenced with immunoSEQ multiplex PCR; TCRdb's copy has only in-frame clones and lacks some. The data show about 110,000 clones, with 82% seen just once and around 2.3% held by the top ten. The sequenced sample was PBMCs. These receptors all come from a young woman in good health and CMV-seronegative.

V and J are TRBV5-1 and TRBJ1-1; D remains ambiguous. The CDR3 length is 12 residues. Trimming shortened V by 4 bases and J by 1 base, and 5 bases separated the two germline ends. Looked up from germline, CDR1 is SGHRS and CDR2 is YFSETQ. The CDR3 DNA is TGCGCCAGCAGCGCCGGGAACACTGAAGCTTTCTTT. This sequence encodes CASSAGNTEAFF.

This clone was picked up one time. V usage is TRBV5-5 and J usage is TRBJ1-6; 8 positions match TRBD1. V lost 4 bases, J lost 7 bases, and 16 bases stayed unmatched. Germline values: CDR1 SGHKS, CDR2 YYEKEE (reference sequence). This CDR3 has 18 residues. The CDR3 DNA follows: TGTGCCAGCAGCCATGGGGTTCAGGGGGCTTTAAGAAATTCACCCCTCCACTTT. This encodes CASSHGVQGALRNSPLHF.

This clone was recorded once. The chain uses TRBV28 and TRBJ1-2; tentative D call: TRBD1 (5 bases). With 6 bases removed from V and 1 base from J, the gap between germline ends came to 12 bases. From germline, CDR1 is MDHEN and CDR2 SYDVKM. The CDR3 length is 14 residues. CDR3 nucleotide sequence: TGTGCCAGCAGCCCGATACAGGTTAACTATGGCTACACCTTC. Protein sequence: CASSPIQVNYGYTF.

V and J are TRBV5-6 and TRBJ2-3; D is uncertain. CDR1 and CDR2 (germline): SGHDT, YYEEEE. V lost 7 bases to trimming and J lost 0 bases, with 12 bases between them. CDR3 length: 14 amino acids. The CDR3 protein is CASERSTSTDTQYF. The CDR3 DNA reads as TGTGCCAGCGAGAGGAGTACCAGCACAGATACGCAGTATTTT.

The rearrangement joins TRBV13 to TRBJ1-2, with D maybe TRBD1 (6 bases). Germline V gene lookup returns CDR1 PRHDT and CDR2 FYEKMQ (reference sequence). Trimming cost V 7 bases and J 1 base, with 16 bases left between them. CDR3 length: 15 amino acids. The CDR3: CASNSRGSFNYGYTF. As DNA, the CDR3 is TGTGCCAGCAACTCCAGGGGTTCTTTTAACTATGGCTACACCTTC.

The rearrangement links TRBV19 to TRBJ2-5; 10 positions agree with TRBD2. The CDR3 has 19 amino acids. Germline CDR1 is LNHDA and CDR2 is SQIVND (reference sequence). The ends lost 4 bases at V and 5 bases at J; junction bases unmatched: 19. The CDR3 reads CASSSIAGGRTSMRETQYF. The CDR3 bases are TGTGCCAGTAGTAGTATAGCGGGAGGAAGAACCTCAATGCGGGAGACCCAGTACTTC.

This rearrangement joins TRBV6-6 to TRBJ2-2; 8 nucleotides line up with TRBD1. CDR3 length: 16 residues. The germline gives CDR1 MNHNY, CDR2 SVGAGI (reference sequence). V gave up 2 bases and J gave up 4 bases; unmatched junction bases: 6. CDR3 DNA: TGTGCCAGCAGTTACGCCGGACAGGGCCCCACCGGGGAGCTGTTTTTT. Translated, it gives CASSYAGQGPTGELFF.